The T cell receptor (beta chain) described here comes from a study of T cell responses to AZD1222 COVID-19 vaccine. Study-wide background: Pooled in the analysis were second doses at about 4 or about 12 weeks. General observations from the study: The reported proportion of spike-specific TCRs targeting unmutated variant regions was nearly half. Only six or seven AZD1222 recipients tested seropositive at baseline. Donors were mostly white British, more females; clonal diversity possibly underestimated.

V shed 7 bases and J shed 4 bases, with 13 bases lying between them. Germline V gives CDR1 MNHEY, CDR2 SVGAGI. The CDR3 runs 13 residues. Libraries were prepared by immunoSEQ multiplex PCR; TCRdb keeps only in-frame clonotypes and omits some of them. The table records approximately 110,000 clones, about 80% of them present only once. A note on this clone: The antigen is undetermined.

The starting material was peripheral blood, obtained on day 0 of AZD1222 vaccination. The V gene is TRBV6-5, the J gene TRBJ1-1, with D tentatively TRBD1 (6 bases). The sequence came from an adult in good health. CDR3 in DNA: TGTGCCAGCACCTACGGGGGGGCCACTGAAGCTTTCTTT. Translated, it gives CASTYGGATEAFF.